These 27 T cell receptor beta chains originate from one sample sequenced in a study of T-cell memory formation after mild COVID-19. TCRdb called the 5' RACE reads again in MiXCR, with one record for every CDR3 protein. The repertoire holds about 340,000 distinct CDR3 sequences, over 20% seen once, with around an eighth in the top ten. Sample: PBMCs or a T cell subset sorted from them (not recorded which). These receptors came from an adult woman who had mild COVID-19 (a few samples of this study predate the infection). Cell type and time point are not known.

As regards this clonotype: It may be a read error: a sequence one base away is much more abundant. The chain employs TRBV2 and TRBJ2-7; the match to TRBD1 covers 8 bases. CDR3 size: 13 residues. CDR1 is SNHLY, CDR2 FYNNEI, per germline. The trim removed 3 bases at V and 3 bases at J, leaving 1 base unmatched. CDR3 protein: CASSDGQGYEQYF. In DNA, the CDR3 is TGTGCCAGCAGTGATGGACAGGGCTACGAGCAGTACTTC. The full variable domain, rest sourced from reference TRBV2 and TRBJ2-7, is EPEVTQTPSHQVTQMGQEVILRCVPISNHLYFYWYRQILGQKVEFLVSFYNNEISEKSEIFDDQFSVERPDGSNFTLKIRSTKLEDSAMYFCASSDGQGYEQYFGPGTRLTVT.

This clonotype has ten or more counts. V usage is TRBV29-1 and J usage is TRBJ2-3, with 10 bases lining up with TRBD2. J was trimmed by 5 bases and V by 7 bases; bases with no gene match: 6. Germline values: CDR1 SQVTM, CDR2 ANQGSEA. This CDR3 has 13 amino acids. In nucleotides, the CDR3 is TGCAGCGGCATAGCGGGAGGAAGAGATACGCAGTATTTT. Translated, it gives CSGIAGGRDTQYF.

This clonotype was observed a few times. The rearrangement links TRBV7-2 to TRBJ2-3; no firm D call. Trimming took 5 bases from V and 2 from J, leaving 14 bases between them. In germline, CDR1 is SGHTA, CDR2 FQGNSA. CDR3 length: 15 residues. The CDR3 loop reads CASSTDLMNTDTQYF. The CDR3 DNA reads TGTGCCAGCAGCACCGACCTTATGAACACAGATACGCAGTATTTT.

The chain employs TRBV7-7 and TRBJ2-7; 9 bases map to TRBD1. This CDR3 contains 14 residues. The V and J ends lost 4 bases and 6 bases, in that order; junction bases with no gene match: 7. Germline V gene lookup returns CDR1 SSHAT and CDR2 FNYEAQ (reference sequence). This chain's CDR3 is CASSSSQGAGEQYF. In DNA form, the CDR3 reads TGTGCCAGCAGCTCATCACAGGGGGCAGGCGAGCAGTACTTC.

The chain has TRBV23-1 and TRBJ1-5; 9 nucleotides align to TRBD1. TRBV23-1 is recorded as an ORF, its role being uncertain. The CDR3 runs 19 residues. Losses at the gene ends were 6 bases for V and 4 bases for J; bases not matched to a gene: 19. The CDR3 reads CASSQGSGQGRFGNQPQHF. CDR3 coding DNA: TGCGCCAGCAGCCAAGGATCGGGACAGGGACGGTTTGGGAATCAGCCCCAGCATTTT.

In its sample, this clonotype was seen a few times. The genes are TRBV6-5 and TRBJ2-1; 9 nucleotides align to TRBD2. Germline trimming cut 6 bases from V and 1 base from J; bases unmatched to any gene: 7. The CDR3 covers 16 residues. Germline CDR1 MNHEY, CDR2 SVGAGI. The DNA of the CDR3 is TGTGCCAGCAGCCGCATAGCGGGAGTATCCTACAATGAGCAGTTCTTC. Protein sequence: CASSRIAGVSYNEQFF.

This chain links TRBV2 with TRBJ2-7; perhaps TRBD1 as D (6 bases). Germline lookup yields CDR1 SNHLY and CDR2 FYNNEI. Trimming left V 3 bases short and J 3 bases short, with 9 bases between. The CDR3 consists of 13 residues. CDR3 DNA: TGTGCCAGCAGTGAGTTCAGGGGCTACGAGCAGTACTTC. Its translation: CASSEFRGYEQYF.

J is TRBJ1-5 and V is TRBV19, with unresolved D. The CDR3 loop spans 14 amino acids. The germline V and J ends were trimmed by 6 bases and 2 bases, with 11 bases remaining between them. CDR1 and CDR2 (germline): LNHDA, SQIVND (reference sequence). CDR3: CASRSSPGNQPQHF. CDR3 bases: TGTGCCAGTAGAAGCTCGCCAGGCAATCAGCCCCAGCATTTT. The full variable domain, in which reference TRBV19 and TRBJ1-5 provide the parts outside the CDR3, is DGGITQSPKYLFRKEGQNVTLSCEQNLNHDAMYWYRQDPGQGLRLIYYSQIVNDFQKGDIAEGYSVSREKKESFPLTVTSAQKNPTAFYLCASRSSPGNQPQHFGDGTRLSIL.

This chain connects TRBV27 to TRBJ2-1; D is perhaps TRBD1 or TRBD2 (6 bases each). The germline CDR1 and CDR2 sequences are MNHEY and SMNVEV (reference sequence). The CDR3 length is 13 residues. V gave up 6 bases and J gave up 6 bases, with 12 bases separating them. Here the CDR3 DNA reads TGTGCCAGCAGCCAAGGGGGGATCAATGAGCAGTTCTTC. Residues: CASSQGGINEQFF.

The chain joins TRBV27 to TRBJ2-2, with D hard to call. Trimming shortened V by 5 bases and J by 4 bases, and 11 bases separated the two germline ends. Per the germline V gene, CDR1 is MNHEY and CDR2 is SMNVEV (reference sequence). The CDR3 has 14 amino acids. CDR3 protein: CASSPRRGTGELFF. Here the CDR3 DNA reads TGTGCCAGCAGTCCCAGAAGAGGCACCGGGGAGCTGTTTTTT.

This clonotype was observed a handful of times. This chain uses TRBV7-9 with TRBJ2-5; 8 positions match TRBD1. Germline V lookup: CDR1 SEHNR, CDR2 FQNEAQ (reference sequence). CDR3 length equals 15 residues. V shed 1 base, J shed 1 base, and the junction held 2 bases outside the gene matches. CDR3 protein: CASSLVTGGQETQYF. The CDR3 nucleotides are TGTGCCAGCAGCTTAGTAACAGGGGGCCAAGAGACCCAGTACTTC.

The CDR3 is CASFPGEGTDTQYF. CDR3 nucleotides: TGCGCCAGTTTCCCCGGGGAGGGCACAGATACGCAGTATTTT. The chain has TRBV5-1 and TRBJ2-3; possibly TRBD2 for D (6 bases). The CDR3 totals 14 residues. Germline V gene data show CDR1 as SGHRS and CDR2 as YFSETQ. The V gene lost 8 bases and the J gene lost 1 base, with 14 bases spanning the gap.

V and J are TRBV7-8 and TRBJ1-6; D may be TRBD1 (5 bases). This CDR3 spans 16 amino acids. Trimming took off 2 bases at V and 3 bases at J, with 11 bases between the two ends. Germline CDR1 is SGHVS and CDR2 is FQNEAQ. Written as DNA, the CDR3 is TGTGCCAGCAGCTTATCCGGGGCGATCTATAATTCACCCCTCCACTTT. The encoded protein is CASSLSGAIYNSPLHF.

This clonotype was counted a few times. The rearrangement links TRBV4-3 to TRBJ1-2, with no clear D. V lost 0 bases and J lost 4, with 9 bases in between. CDR1 is LGHNA, CDR2 YSLEER, per germline. The CDR3 extends over 14 amino acids. CDR3 DNA sequence: TGCGCCAGCAGCCAAGATCGGGTATCCTATGGCTACACCTTC. This encodes CASSQDRVSYGYTF.

This chain links TRBV7-2 with TRBJ2-4; possibly TRBD1 for D (6 bases). Per germline, CDR1 SGHTA and CDR2 FQGNSA. CDR3 size: 16 residues. The V and J ends lost 4 bases and 7 bases respectively, with 20 bases between them. The CDR3 bases are TGTGCCAGCAGCTCACCGGGACACCAAGGGGTGAACATTCAGTACTTC. The encoded protein is CASSSPGHQGVNIQYF.

V is TRBV5-1 and J is TRBJ1-2, with unresolved D. CDR3 size: 15 residues. From germline, CDR1 is SGHRS and CDR2 YFSETQ. Trimming removed 0 bases from V and 5 bases from J, with 14 bases in between. CDR3 residues: CASSLAGGSGYGYTF. The DNA of the CDR3 is TGCGCCAGCAGCTTGGCCGGAGGCTCGGGGTATGGCTACACCTTC.

There are a few counts of this clonotype. The genes are TRBV7-2 and TRBJ2-7; 7 bases agree with TRBD2. CDR1 and CDR2 from the germline V gene are SGHTA and FQGNSA. V lost 2 bases to trimming and J lost 4 bases; unmatched junction nucleotides: 14. This CDR3 is built from 17 residues. CDR3 in amino acids: CASSLMRSGTIPYEQYF. The DNA of the CDR3 is TGTGCCAGCAGCTTAATGAGGAGCGGGACTATTCCGTACGAGCAGTACTTC.

This clonotype was found a few times. The CDR3 protein is CSVPGWIGQGHQPQHF. The CDR3 DNA follows: TGCAGCGTTCCGGGGTGGATAGGACAGGGTCACCAGCCCCAGCATTTT. The V and J genes are TRBV29-1 and TRBJ1-5; 8 bases are shared with TRBD1. Germline V gene lookup returns CDR1 SQVTM and CDR2 ANQGSEA. J lost 7 bases, V lost 5 bases, and 16 bases had no gene match. CDR3 length: 16 residues. Complete variable domain (other parts from reference TRBV29-1 and TRBJ1-5): SAVISQKPSRDICQRGTSLTIQCQVDSQVTMMFWYRQQPGQSLTLIATANQGSEATYESGFVIDKFPISRPNLTFSTLTVSNMSPEDSSIYLCSVPGWIGQGHQPQHFGDGTRLSIL.

This clonotype was found a few times. A read error may account for a junction end that differs from germline. The V call is TRBV27, the J call TRBJ1-6; perhaps TRBD1 as D (5 bases). The germline CDR1 and CDR2 sequences are MNHEY and SMNVEV (reference sequence). The CDR3 consists of 13 residues. The DNA for the CDR3 is TGCGTTGACAGAAGCTCCTATAATTCACCCCTCCACTTT. Its protein is CVDRSSYNSPLHF.

CDR3 protein: CASSLRLGRGELFF. CDR3 nucleotide sequence: TGTGCCAGCAGCCTGCGACTCGGGCGGGGGGAGCTGTTTTTT. The rearrangement uses TRBV3-1 and TRBJ2-2; D is ambiguous. V lost 4 bases, J lost 8 bases, and 14 bases lay in between. The CDR3 runs to 14 residues. Germline V gives CDR1 LGHDT, CDR2 YNNKEL (reference sequence).

The chain is built from TRBV12-3 or TRBV12-4 and TRBJ2-3; D is possibly TRBD1 (6 bases). Trimming removed 4 bases at V and 2 bases at J, with 16 bases between. The length of the CDR3 is 16 residues. This CDR3 reads CASSSGGQSFTDTQYF. The DNA for the CDR3 is TGTGCCAGCAGTTCCGGAGGACAGAGCTTCACAGATACGCAGTATTTT.

The V gene is TRBV6-6, the J gene TRBJ1-5, with a weak D call TRBD1 (6 bases). Germline V CDR1 and CDR2: MNHNY, SVGAGI (reference sequence). V gave up 6 bases and J gave up 6 bases, with 18 bases separating them. This CDR3 has 15 amino acids. The CDR3 DNA reads TGTGCCAGCAGGGAACCTGGGGGCAGGGGTCAGCCCCAGCATTTT. It yields the protein CASREPGGRGQPQHF.

This clonotype turned up a few times. The rearrangement joins TRBV4-1 to TRBJ2-7; no definite D call. This CDR3 region has 13 residues. The ends were cut back, 2 bases at V and 3 bases at J, with 8 bases in the middle. CDR1 is MGHRA, CDR2 YSYEKL, per germline. For the CDR3, the DNA is TGCGCCAGCAGCCAATTAATCGACTACGAGCAGTACTTC. It codes for CASSQLIDYEQYF.

The J gene is TRBJ2-7, the V gene TRBV5-1, with D perhaps matching TRBD1 or TRBD2 (6 bases each). CDR1 is SGHRS and CDR2 is YFSETQ in the germline V gene. V was shortened by 3 bases and J by 2 bases, with 21 bases between the two germline ends. The CDR3 has 17 residues. The CDR3 sequence: CASSSDPGASVPYEQYF. CDR3 coding DNA: TGCGCCAGCAGCTCTGACCCAGGGGCTAGCGTCCCCTACGAGCAGTACTTC.

This clonotype was detected only a few times. The V call is TRBV5-1, the J call TRBJ2-1; TRBD2 aligns across 7 bases. V shed 5 bases and J 7 bases; nucleotides not matched to a gene: 15. CDR1 is SGHRS and CDR2 is YFSETQ in the germline V gene. The length of the CDR3 is 16 residues. The CDR3 DNA reads TGCGCCAGCAGTCCTGGGGGAGGGGATTCGTGGAATGAGCAGTTCTTC. Amino acids: CASSPGGGDSWNEQFF.

This clonotype was counted between two and nine times. This chain joins TRBV5-1 and TRBJ1-1; D uncertain. The CDR3 totals 11 residues. Trimming stripped 7 bases from V and 2 bases from J, with 6 bases between. Germline V CDR1 and CDR2: SGHRS, YFSETQ. The CDR3 nucleotides are TGCGCCAGCGCCTCAAACACTGAAGCTTTCTTT. This codes for CASASNTEAFF.

This clonotype was detected a few times. The chain carries TRBV12-3 or TRBV12-4 and TRBJ2-7; 9 bases map to TRBD1. The CDR3 length is 14 residues. V lost 5 bases and J lost 6; bases outside the gene matches: 8. CDR3 amino acids: CASSPRTGDVEQYF. CDR3 nucleotide sequence: TGTGCCAGCAGTCCGCGGACAGGGGATGTCGAGCAGTACTTC.